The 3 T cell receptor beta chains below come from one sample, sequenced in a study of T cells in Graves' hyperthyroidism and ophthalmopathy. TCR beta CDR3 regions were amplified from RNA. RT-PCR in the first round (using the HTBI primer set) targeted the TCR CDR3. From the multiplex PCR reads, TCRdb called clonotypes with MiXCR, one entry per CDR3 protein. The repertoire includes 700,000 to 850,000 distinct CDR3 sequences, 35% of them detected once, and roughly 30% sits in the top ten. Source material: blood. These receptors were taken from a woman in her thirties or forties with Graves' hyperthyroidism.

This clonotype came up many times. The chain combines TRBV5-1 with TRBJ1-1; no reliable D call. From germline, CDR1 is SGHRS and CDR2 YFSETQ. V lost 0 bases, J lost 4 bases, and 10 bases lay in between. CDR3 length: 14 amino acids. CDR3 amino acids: CASSLDGYVTEAFF. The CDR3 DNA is TGCGCCAGCAGCTTGGACGGATATGTCACTGAAGCTTTCTTT.

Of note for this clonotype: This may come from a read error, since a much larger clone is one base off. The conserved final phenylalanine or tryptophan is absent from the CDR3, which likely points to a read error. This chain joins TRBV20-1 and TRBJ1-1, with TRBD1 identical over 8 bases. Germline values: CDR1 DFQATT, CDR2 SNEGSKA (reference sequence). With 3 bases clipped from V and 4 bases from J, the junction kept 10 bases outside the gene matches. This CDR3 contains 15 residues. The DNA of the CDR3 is TGCAGTGCTAGCGCTTACCTGACAGGGGTCACTGAAGCTTTCCTT. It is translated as CSASAYLTGVTEAFL.

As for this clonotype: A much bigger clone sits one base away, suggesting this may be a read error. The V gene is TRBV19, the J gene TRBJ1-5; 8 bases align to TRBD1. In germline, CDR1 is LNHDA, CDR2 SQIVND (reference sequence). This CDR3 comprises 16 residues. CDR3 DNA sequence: TGTGTCAGTAGTTGGACAGGGAGGACGTTGTCTCAGCCCCAGCATTTT. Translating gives CVSSWTGRTLSQPQHF.